The rows below give T cell receptor beta chains drawn from one sample of a study of chemoradiotherapy in HPV16-positive cancers. The data were produced by immunoSEQ multiplex PCR, yet TCRdb's version contains in-frame clones alone and is incomplete. The table lists about 12,000 clones, about four fifths of them singletons, with approximately 1% in the top ten. Sampling was performed from a patient who underwent chemoradiotherapy. These receptors were collected from a human donor with HPV-associated anogenital cancer. Each CDR3 is given with its conserved first and last residue. Each record gives: clone size, J gene, V gene, CDR3 length, D gene, CDR3 DNA, CDR3 protein. A D gene is named only where the DNA matches it firmly. Expanded clones are given a class, and other clones once, few, many or no size at all.

clone_size: .
j_call: TRBJ1-1
v_call: TRBV7-3
cdr3_length: 15
d_call: TRBD1
cdr3_nt: TGTGCCAGCAGCCCCTCAGGGGGGATGAACACTGAAGCTTTCTTT
cdr3_aa: CASSPSGGMNTEAFF

clone_size: .
j_call: TRBJ2-3
v_call: TRBV19
cdr3_length: 15
d_call: .
cdr3_nt: TGTGCCAGTAGTGCGTGGACACCGACCACAGATACGCAGTATTTT
cdr3_aa: CASSAWTPTTDTQYF

clone_size: once
j_call: TRBJ2-5
v_call: TRBV15
cdr3_length: 14
d_call: TRBD1
cdr3_nt: TGTGCCGCGGGCGAGACAGGGGGTACCGAGACCCAGTACTTC
cdr3_aa: CAAGETGGTETQYF

clone_size: .
j_call: TRBJ1-2
v_call: TRBV2
cdr3_length: 14
d_call: .
cdr3_nt: TGTGCCAGCAGTGCCGCCAGGGATACAAATGGCTACACCTTC
cdr3_aa: CASSAARDTNGYTF

clone_size: .
j_call: TRBJ2-3
v_call: TRBV19
cdr3_length: 13
d_call: TRBD1
cdr3_nt: TGTGCCAGTCAACTCGGGACAGGGGGGACGCAGTATTTT
cdr3_aa: CASQLGTGGTQYF

clone_size: .
j_call: TRBJ1-4
v_call: TRBV29-1
cdr3_length: 14
d_call: .
cdr3_nt: TGCAGCGTTCATGTGGGGGGAAATAATGAAAAACTGTTTTTT
cdr3_aa: CSVHVGGNNEKLFF

clone_size: .
j_call: TRBJ2-1
v_call: TRBV28
cdr3_length: 14
d_call: .
cdr3_nt: TGTGCCAGCAGTTTCTACGGGACCTACAATGAGCAGTTCTTC
cdr3_aa: CASSFYGTYNEQFF

clone_size: .
j_call: TRBJ1-1
v_call: TRBV9
cdr3_length: 15
d_call: .
cdr3_nt: TGTGCCAGCAGCCCCGGGCAATCGGTTGCCACTGAAGCTTTCTTT
cdr3_aa: CASSPGQSVATEAFF

clone_size: .
j_call: TRBJ1-2
v_call: TRBV2
cdr3_length: 11
d_call: .
cdr3_nt: TGTGCCAGCAGTCCCATGTATGGCTACACCTTC
cdr3_aa: CASSPMYGYTF

clone_size: .
j_call: TRBJ2-1
v_call: TRBV7-8
cdr3_length: 17
d_call: .
cdr3_nt: TGTGCCAGCAGCTTAGTTTGGGAGGTCCTATCCTACAATGAGCAGTTCTTC
cdr3_aa: CASSLVWEVLSYNEQFF